A selection of T cell receptor beta chains follows, all from one sample in a study of T cell responses to AZD1222 COVID-19 vaccine. Here immunoSEQ multiplex PCR was the method, and the copy in TCRdb shows in-frame clones only, minus some. In the table there are about 140,000 clones, around 90% of which are singletons. The input for sequencing was peripheral blood, taken on day 0 of AZD1222 vaccination. These receptors came from an adult in good health. CDR3s include the opening cysteine and the closing phenylalanine or tryptophan. D genes are given only for firm matches. Size tells how often a clone was seen (once, few, many) or the class of an expanded clone, and some rows leave it out.

TRBJ2-7,NA,TRBV3-1/TRBV3-2,NA,TGTGCCAGCAGCCCTACAAGCTCCTACGAGCAGTACTTC,CASSPTSSYEQYF
TRBJ2-7,NA,TRBV28,NA,TGTGCCAGCAGGCTACAGCGAGGCGAGCAGTACTTC,CASRLQRGEQYF
TRBJ2-7,NA,TRBV9,NA,TGTGCCAGCAGCTCCACCGGTGGTAGTATCTCCGAGCAGTACTTC,CASSSTGGSISEQYF
TRBJ2-2,NA,TRBV28,NA,TGTGCCAGCAGCCTGAGGCTATGGGTCCACACCGGGGAGCTGTTTTTT,CASSLRLWVHTGELFF
TRBJ1-1,TRBD1,TRBV19,NA,TGTGCCAGTAGTATGGACAGGACAAACACTGAAGCTTTCTTT,CASSMDRTNTEAFF
TRBJ1-5,TRBD1,TRBV7-8,NA,TGTGCCAGCAGCTCGGGGTTTGACAGGGATAGCAATCAGCCCCAGCATTTT,CASSSGFDRDSNQPQHF
TRBJ1-3,NA,TRBV7-8,NA,TGTGCCAGCAGCTTAGCGGTGGCTGGAAACACCATATATTTT,CASSLAVAGNTIYF
TRBJ2-7,TRBD1,TRBV2,NA,TGTGCCAGCAGTCAACAGGGGAGCTCCTACGAGCAGTACTTC,CASSQQGSSYEQYF
TRBJ1-1,TRBD1,TRBV7-9,NA,TGTGCCAGCAGCACATACAGGGGGCGCGGGAACACTGAAGCTTTCTTT,CASSTYRGRGNTEAFF
TRBJ1-5,NA,TRBV4-1,few,TGCGCCAGCAGCCAAGATTTACAGAATCAGCCCCAGCATTTT,CASSQDLQNQPQHF
TRBJ1-5,NA,TRBV18,NA,TGTGCCAGCTCCCTGGATAGACGGCAGCCCCAGCATTTT,CASSLDRRQPQHF
TRBJ2-2,NA,TRBV5-1,NA,TGCGCCAGCAGCTTGGCGGGGATGGGTAGCACCGGGGAGCTGTTTTTT,CASSLAGMGSTGELFF
TRBJ1-1,TRBD1,TRBV7-6,few,TGTGCCAGCAGCTTAGACCCAGACAGGGAGAACTACATGAACACTGAAGCTTTCTTT,CASSLDPDRENYMNTEAFF
TRBJ1-1,NA,TRBV28,NA,TGTGCCAGCGGTTGGGGGCGGACTGAAGCTTTCTTT,CASGWGRTEAFF
TRBJ1-2,TRBD1,TRBV18,NA,TGTGCCAGCTCACCACCAGGAACAAACAGGGGCGTCTATGGCTACACCTTC,CASSPPGTNRGVYGYTF
TRBJ2-7,TRBD1,TRBV7-2,NA,TGTGCCAGCAGCTTAGGACAGGGGGTTCGGGAGCAGTACTTC,CASSLGQGVREQYF
TRBJ2-7,TRBD1,TRBV18,once,TGTGCCAGCTCACCACCGTACCAGGGGGCCTACGAGCAGTACTTC,CASSPPYQGAYEQYF
TRBJ1-2,TRBD1,TRBV19,NA,TGTGCCAGTAGTCCCTTGCCGACAGGGGAAGGGACTTGGTATGGCTACACCTTC,CASSPLPTGEGTWYGYTF
TRBJ2-1,TRBD2,TRBV24-1,once,TGTGCCACCAGTGATCCCTCGGGACTAGACAATGAGCAGTTCTTC,CATSDPSGLDNEQFF
TRBJ2-1,TRBD1,TRBV3-1/TRBV3-2,NA,TGTGCCAGCAGCCCCGGGACAGGGGGGACTGTGGAGCAGTTCTTC,CASSPGTGGTVEQFF
TRBJ2-7,NA,TRBV24-1,NA,TGTGCCACCAGTGAAGGTCTTGGAAGCTCCTACGAGCAGTACTTC,CATSEGLGSSYEQYF
TRBJ1-4,NA,TRBV7-9,NA,TGTGCCAGCAGCTCGGGAGGGGAGGCATCGAAAAAACTGTTTTTT,CASSSGGEASKKLFF
TRBJ2-5,TRBD1,TRBV18,once,TGTGCCAGCTCACGGGTCCAGGGGGAAGAGACCCAGTACTTC,CASSRVQGEETQYF
TRBJ1-4,TRBD1,TRBV5-1,NA,TGCGCCAGCACCGACTGGGGACAGGGTCCGGAAAAACTGTTTTTT,CASTDWGQGPEKLFF
TRBJ1-1,NA,TRBV5-1,NA,TGCGCCAGCAGCTCGTGGACGGGCGGGAACACTGAAGCTTTCTTT,CASSSWTGGNTEAFF
TRBJ1-1,NA,TRBV6-5,NA,TGTGCCAGCAGTTACTCGAGGCAGGCGAACACTGAAGCTTTCTTT,CASSYSRQANTEAFF
TRBJ1-1,NA,TRBV29-1,NA,TGCAGCGTTGACAGGGCGAACACTGAAGCTTTCTTT,CSVDRANTEAFF
TRBJ1-2,TRBD1,TRBV28,NA,TGTGCCAGCAGTCCCTTACTTAACAGGGGCCTTAACTATGGCTACACCTTC,CASSPLLNRGLNYGYTF
TRBJ2-3,NA,TRBV28,NA,TGTGCCAGCAGTTTACTAGGACTGCTAGATACGCAGTATTTT,CASSLLGLLDTQYF
TRBJ1-5,NA,TRBV10-3,NA,TGTGCCATCAGAGCAGGGAGCGATTTGGGCAATCAGCCCCAGCATTTT,CAIRAGSDLGNQPQHF
TRBJ2-7,NA,TRBV7-9,few,TGTGCCAGCAGCTTAGCTGACAGTAATCCCTCCTACGAGCAGTACTTC,CASSLADSNPSYEQYF
TRBJ1-6,TRBD1,TRBV4-2,NA,TGTGCCAGCAGCCAAGCTAGCCGGACAGGGGGGACTTCACCCCTCCACTTT,CASSQASRTGGTSPLHF
TRBJ1-2,NA,TRBV3-1/TRBV3-2,NA,TGTGCCAGCAGCCATCCTAACCGGGACAACTATGGCTACACCTTC,CASSHPNRDNYGYTF
TRBJ2-1,NA,TRBV5-1,once,TGCGCCAGCAGCTCGTGGAACCGGGACTCCGACAATGAGCAGTTCTTC,CASSSWNRDSDNEQFF
TRBJ2-2,TRBD2,TRBV3-1/TRBV3-2,NA,TGTGCCAGCAGGTTAAGGACTAGCGGGACCGGGGAGCTGTTTTTT,CASRLRTSGTGELFF
TRBJ2-7,NA,TRBV7-2,NA,TGTGCCAGCAGCTTAGCCACAGCAACATCCCGGTCGATACCCTACGAGCAGTACTTC,CASSLATATSRSIPYEQYF
TRBJ2-5,NA,TRBV6-6,NA,TGTGCCAGCAGTTACCCCCCGACAGGCCGGCAAGAGACCCAGTACTTC,CASSYPPTGRQETQYF
TRBJ1-1,TRBD1,TRBV5-8,NA,TGTGCCAGCAGCTTAGTCAGGGGGGCTTTCTTT,CASSLVRGAFF
TRBJ1-3,NA,TRBV18,NA,TGTGCCAGCTCACCAAAGTCTGTCAGCTCGAGCTCTGGAAACACCATATATTTT,CASSPKSVSSSSGNTIYF
TRBJ2-7,TRBD1,TRBV28,NA,TGTGCCGGAAACAGGGGATTGGGGGAGCAGTACTTC,CAGNRGLGEQYF
TRBJ2-1,NA,TRBV6-2/TRBV6-3,NA,TGTGCCAGCAGTCCCTCCGACACCTACAATGAGCAGTTCTTC,CASSPSDTYNEQFF
TRBJ2-3,NA,TRBV10-3,NA,TGTGCCATCAGTGAAGTGGTTCCAGATACGCAGTATTTT,CAISEVVPDTQYF